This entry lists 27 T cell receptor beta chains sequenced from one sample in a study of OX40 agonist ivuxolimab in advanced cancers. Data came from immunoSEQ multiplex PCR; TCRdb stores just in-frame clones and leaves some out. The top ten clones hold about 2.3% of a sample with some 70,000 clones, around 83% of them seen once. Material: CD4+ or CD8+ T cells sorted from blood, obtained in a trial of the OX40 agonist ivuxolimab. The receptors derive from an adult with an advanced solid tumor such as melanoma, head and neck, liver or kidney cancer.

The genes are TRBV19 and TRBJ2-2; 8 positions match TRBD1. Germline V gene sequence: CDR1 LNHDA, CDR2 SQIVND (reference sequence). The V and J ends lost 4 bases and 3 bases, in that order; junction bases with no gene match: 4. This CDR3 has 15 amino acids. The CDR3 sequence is CASSTRGRDTGELFF. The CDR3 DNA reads TGTGCCAGTAGTACCAGGGGGCGCGACACCGGGGAGCTGTTTTTT.

The CDR3 nucleotides are TGCAGCGTTGAAGATCGGGGCTTCAAATCCCGGAACACTGAAGCTTTCTTT. Protein product: CSVEDRGFKSRNTEAFF. The chain recombines TRBV29-1 with TRBJ1-1; perhaps TRBD1 as D (5 bases). The germline V and J ends were trimmed by 0 bases and 1 base, with 18 bases remaining between them. The CDR3 is made up of 17 amino acids. Germline CDR1 reads SQVTM; CDR2 reads ANQGSEA. Variable domain in full (rest from reference TRBV29-1 and TRBJ1-1): SAVISQKPSRDICQRGTSLTIQCQVDSQVTMMFWYRQQPGQSLTLIATANQGSEATYESGFVIDKFPISRPNLTFSTLTVSNMSPEDSSIYLCSVEDRGFKSRNTEAFFGQGTRLTVV.

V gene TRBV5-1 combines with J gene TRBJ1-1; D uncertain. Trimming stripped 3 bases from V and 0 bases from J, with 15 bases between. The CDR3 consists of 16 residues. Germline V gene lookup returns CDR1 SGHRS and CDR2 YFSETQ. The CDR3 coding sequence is TGCGCCAGCAGCTCGTGGGGAGCCCAAATGAACACTGAAGCTTTCTTT. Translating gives CASSSWGAQMNTEAFF.

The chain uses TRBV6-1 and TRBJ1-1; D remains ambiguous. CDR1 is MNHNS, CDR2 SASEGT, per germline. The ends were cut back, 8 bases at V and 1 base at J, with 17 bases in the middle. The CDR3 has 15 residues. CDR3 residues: CASESIPGTNTEAFF. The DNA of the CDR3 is TGTGCCAGCGAATCTATCCCGGGAACGAACACTGAAGCTTTCTTT.

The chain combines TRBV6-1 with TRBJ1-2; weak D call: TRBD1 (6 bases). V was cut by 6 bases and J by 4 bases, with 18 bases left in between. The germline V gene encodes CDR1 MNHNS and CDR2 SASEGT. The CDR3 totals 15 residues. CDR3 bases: TGTGCCAGCAGGCCCCCCGGGGGCGGCGGCTATGGCTACACCTTC. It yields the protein CASRPPGGGGYGYTF.

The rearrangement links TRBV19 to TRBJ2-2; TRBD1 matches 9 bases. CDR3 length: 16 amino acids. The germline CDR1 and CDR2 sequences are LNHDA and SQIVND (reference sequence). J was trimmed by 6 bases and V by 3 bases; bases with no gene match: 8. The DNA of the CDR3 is TGTGCCAGTAGTATCGGGGGACAGGGACTCGCCGGGGAGCTGTTTTTT. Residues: CASSIGGQGLAGELFF.

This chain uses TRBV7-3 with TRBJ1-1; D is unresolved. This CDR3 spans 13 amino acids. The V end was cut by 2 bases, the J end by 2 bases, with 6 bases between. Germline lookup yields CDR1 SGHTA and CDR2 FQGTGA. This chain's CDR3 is CASSLSSNTEAFF. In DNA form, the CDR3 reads TGTGCCAGCAGCTTATCTTCTAACACTGAAGCTTTCTTT.

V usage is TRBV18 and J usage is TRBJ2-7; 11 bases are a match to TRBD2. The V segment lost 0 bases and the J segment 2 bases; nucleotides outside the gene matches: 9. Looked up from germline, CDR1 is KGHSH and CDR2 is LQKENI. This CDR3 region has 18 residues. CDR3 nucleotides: TGTGCCAGCTCACCACCCCTAGCGGGAGGCCGGGGAACCTACGAGCAGTACTTC. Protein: CASSPPLAGGRGTYEQYF.

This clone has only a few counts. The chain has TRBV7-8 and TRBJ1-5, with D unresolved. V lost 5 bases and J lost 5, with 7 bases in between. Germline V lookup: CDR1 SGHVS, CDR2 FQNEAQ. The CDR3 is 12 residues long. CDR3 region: CASSLPYQPQHF. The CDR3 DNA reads TGTGCCAGCAGCCTGCCCTATCAGCCCCAGCATTTT.

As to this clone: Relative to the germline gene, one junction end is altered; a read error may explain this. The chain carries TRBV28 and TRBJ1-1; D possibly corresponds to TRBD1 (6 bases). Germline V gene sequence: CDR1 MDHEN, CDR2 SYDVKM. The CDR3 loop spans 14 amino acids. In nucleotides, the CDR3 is TGTGCCAGCAGTCCGTCAGGCGGACAGCTGGCCTCGGTCTTT. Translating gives CASSPSGGQLASVF.

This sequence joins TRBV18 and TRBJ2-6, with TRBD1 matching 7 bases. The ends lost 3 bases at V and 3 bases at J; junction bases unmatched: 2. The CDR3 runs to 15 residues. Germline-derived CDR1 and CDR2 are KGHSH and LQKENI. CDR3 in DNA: TGTGCCAGCTCACCCCAGGGGGTTGGGGCCAACGTCCTGACTTTC. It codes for CASSPQGVGANVLTF.

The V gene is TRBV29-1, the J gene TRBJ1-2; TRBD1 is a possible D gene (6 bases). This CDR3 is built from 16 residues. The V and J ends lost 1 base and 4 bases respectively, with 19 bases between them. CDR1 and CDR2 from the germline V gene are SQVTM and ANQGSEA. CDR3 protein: CSVEGFAGEMGYGYTF. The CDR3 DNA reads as TGCAGCGTTGAAGGTTTTGCAGGGGAGATGGGCTATGGCTACACCTTC.

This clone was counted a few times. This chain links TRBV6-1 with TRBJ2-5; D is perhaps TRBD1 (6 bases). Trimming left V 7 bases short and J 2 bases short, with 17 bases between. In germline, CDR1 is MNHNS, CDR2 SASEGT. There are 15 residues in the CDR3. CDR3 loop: CASKPGQGLQETQYF. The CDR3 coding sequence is TGTGCCAGCAAACCGGGACAAGGCCTTCAAGAGACCCAGTACTTC.

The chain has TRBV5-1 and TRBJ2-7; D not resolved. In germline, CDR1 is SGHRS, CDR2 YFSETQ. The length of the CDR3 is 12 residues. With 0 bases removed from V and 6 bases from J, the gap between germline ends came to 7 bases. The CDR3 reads CASSLGEGEQYF. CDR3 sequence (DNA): TGCGCCAGCAGCTTGGGCGAAGGCGAGCAGTACTTC.

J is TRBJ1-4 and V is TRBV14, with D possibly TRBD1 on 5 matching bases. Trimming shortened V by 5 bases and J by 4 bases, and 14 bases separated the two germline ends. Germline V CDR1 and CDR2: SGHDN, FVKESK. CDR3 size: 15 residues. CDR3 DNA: TGTGCCAGCAGCAATCAACGGGGGGATAATGAAAAACTGTTTTTT. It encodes CASSNQRGDNEKLFF. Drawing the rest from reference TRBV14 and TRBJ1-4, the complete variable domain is EAGVTQFPSHSVIEKGQTVTLRCDPISGHDNLYWYRRVMGKEIKFLLHFVKESKQDESGMPNNRFLAERTGGTYSTLKVQPAELEDSGVYFCASSNQRGDNEKLFFGSGTQLSVL.

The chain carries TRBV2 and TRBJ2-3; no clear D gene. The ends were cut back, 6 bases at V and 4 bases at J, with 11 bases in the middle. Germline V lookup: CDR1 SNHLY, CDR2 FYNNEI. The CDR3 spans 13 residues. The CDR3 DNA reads TGTGCCAGCAGCCTAAATCGGGCAGATACGCAGTATTTT. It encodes CASSLNRADTQYF.

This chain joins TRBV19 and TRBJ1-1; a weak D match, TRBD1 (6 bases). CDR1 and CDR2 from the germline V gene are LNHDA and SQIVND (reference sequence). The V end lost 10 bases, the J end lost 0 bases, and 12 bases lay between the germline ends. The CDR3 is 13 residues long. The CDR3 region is CATGQSMNTEAFF. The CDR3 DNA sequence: TGTGCCACCGGACAGTCCATGAACACTGAAGCTTTCTTT.

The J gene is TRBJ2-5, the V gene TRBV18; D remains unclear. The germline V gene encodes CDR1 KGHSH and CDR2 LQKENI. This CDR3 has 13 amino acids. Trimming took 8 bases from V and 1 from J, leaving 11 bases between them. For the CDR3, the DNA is TGTGCCAGCACCCGACCTTCCCAAGAGACCCAGTACTTC. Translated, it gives CASTRPSQETQYF. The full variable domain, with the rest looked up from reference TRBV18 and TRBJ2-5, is NAGVMQNPRHLVRRRGQEARLRCSPMKGHSHVYWYRQLPEEGLKFMVYLQKENIIDESGMPKERFSAEFPKEGPSILRIQQVVRGDSAAYFCASTRPSQETQYFGPGTRLLVL.

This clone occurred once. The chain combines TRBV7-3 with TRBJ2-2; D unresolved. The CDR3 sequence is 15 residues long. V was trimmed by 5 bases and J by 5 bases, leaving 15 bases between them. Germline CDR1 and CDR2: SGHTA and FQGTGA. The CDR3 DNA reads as TGTGCCAGCAGCCCCAACCCCGGAGTTACCGGGGAGCTGTTTTTT. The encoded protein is CASSPNPGVTGELFF. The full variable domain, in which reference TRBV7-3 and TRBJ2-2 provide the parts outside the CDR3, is GAGVSQTPSNKVTEKGKYVELRCDPISGHTALYWYRQSLGQGPEFLIYFQGTGAADDSGLPNDRFFAVRPEGSVSTLKIQRTERGDSAVYLCASSPNPGVTGELFFGEGSRLTVL.

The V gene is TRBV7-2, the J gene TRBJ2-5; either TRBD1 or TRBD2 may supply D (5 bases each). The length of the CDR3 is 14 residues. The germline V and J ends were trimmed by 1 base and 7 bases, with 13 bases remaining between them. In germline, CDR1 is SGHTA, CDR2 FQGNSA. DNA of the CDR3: TGTGCCAGCAGCTTAGTGGCAGGGACGGGGACCCAGTACTTC. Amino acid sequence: CASSLVAGTGTQYF.

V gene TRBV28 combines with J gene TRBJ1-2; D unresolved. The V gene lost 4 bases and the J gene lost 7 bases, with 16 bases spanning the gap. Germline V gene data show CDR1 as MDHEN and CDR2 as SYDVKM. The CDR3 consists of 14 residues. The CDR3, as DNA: TGTGCCAGCAGTTATCCGTTGGGCTCGCCTGGCTACACCTTC. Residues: CASSYPLGSPGYTF.

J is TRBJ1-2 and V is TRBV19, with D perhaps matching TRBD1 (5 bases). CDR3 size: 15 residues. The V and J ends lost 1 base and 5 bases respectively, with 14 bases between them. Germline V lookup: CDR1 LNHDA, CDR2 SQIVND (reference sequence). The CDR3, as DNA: TGTGCCAGTAGTATAGGGGGACCGAGAAAATATGGCTACACCTTC. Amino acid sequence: CASSIGGPRKYGYTF.

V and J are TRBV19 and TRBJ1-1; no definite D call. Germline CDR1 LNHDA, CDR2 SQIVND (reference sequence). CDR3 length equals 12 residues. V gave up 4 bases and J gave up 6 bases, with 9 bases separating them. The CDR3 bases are TGTGCCAGTAGTACGCAGTTTTCTGAAGCTTTCTTT. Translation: CASSTQFSEAFF. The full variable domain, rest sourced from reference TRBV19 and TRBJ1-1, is DGGITQSPKYLFRKEGQNVTLSCEQNLNHDAMYWYRQDPGQGLRLIYYSQIVNDFQKGDIAEGYSVSREKKESFPLTVTSAQKNPTAFYLCASSTQFSEAFFGQGTRLTVV.

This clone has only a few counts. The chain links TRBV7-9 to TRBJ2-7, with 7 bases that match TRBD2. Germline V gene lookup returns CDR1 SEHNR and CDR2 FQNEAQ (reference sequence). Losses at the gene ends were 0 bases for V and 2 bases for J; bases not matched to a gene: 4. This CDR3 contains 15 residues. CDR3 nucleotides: TGTGCCAGCAGCTTAGCCTCTAGCGGTCCCTACGAGCAGTACTTC. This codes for CASSLASSGPYEQYF.

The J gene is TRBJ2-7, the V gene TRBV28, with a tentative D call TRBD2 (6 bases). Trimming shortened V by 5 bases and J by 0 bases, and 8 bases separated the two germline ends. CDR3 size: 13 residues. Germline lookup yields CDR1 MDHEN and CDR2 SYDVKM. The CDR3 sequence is CASSAGYSYEQYF. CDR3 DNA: TGTGCCAGCAGTGCGGGGTACTCCTACGAGCAGTACTTC.

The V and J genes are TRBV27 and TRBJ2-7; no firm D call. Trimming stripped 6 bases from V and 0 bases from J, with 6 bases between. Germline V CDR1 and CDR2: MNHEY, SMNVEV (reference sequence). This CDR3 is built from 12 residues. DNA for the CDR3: TGTGCCAGCAGGGGGTTCTCCTACGAGCAGTACTTC. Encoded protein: CASRGFSYEQYF.

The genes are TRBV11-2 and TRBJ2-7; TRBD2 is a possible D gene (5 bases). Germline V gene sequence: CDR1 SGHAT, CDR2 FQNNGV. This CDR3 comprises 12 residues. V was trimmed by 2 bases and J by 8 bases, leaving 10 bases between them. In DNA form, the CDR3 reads TGTGCCAGCAGCTTAATACGAGGGCAGCAGTACTTC. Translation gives CASSLIRGQQYF.